The subject of this entry is one T cell receptor beta chain. No antigen is known for it. The PCR used 60 Vbeta and 13 Jbeta primers. Generated by immunoSEQ multiplex PCR, the TCRdb table keeps only in-frame clones and is missing some. The table lists around 50,000 clones. This sample is part of a study of cytomegalovirus exposure and HLA in healthy donors. The overall study: In an earlier analysis, 117 million unique TCR beta sequences were found from some 200 million T cells. Study findings and constraints: In a later analysis, productive TCRs from donors in an Asian-associated ancestry cluster reportedly carried fewer N-insertions than the cohort mean.

Material for sequencing was PBMCs. The TCR sequence derives from a female donor in good health and CMV-seronegative.

CDR3 nucleotides: TGTGCCAGCAGTTACTCGAGGAACACTGAAGCTTTCTTT. Translated: CASSYSRNTEAFF. This sequence joins TRBV6-5 and TRBJ1-1; no firm D call. The CDR3 is 13 residues long. Germline CDR1 reads MNHEY; CDR2 reads SVGAGI. The V gene lost 0 bases and the J gene lost 1 base, with 3 bases spanning the gap.